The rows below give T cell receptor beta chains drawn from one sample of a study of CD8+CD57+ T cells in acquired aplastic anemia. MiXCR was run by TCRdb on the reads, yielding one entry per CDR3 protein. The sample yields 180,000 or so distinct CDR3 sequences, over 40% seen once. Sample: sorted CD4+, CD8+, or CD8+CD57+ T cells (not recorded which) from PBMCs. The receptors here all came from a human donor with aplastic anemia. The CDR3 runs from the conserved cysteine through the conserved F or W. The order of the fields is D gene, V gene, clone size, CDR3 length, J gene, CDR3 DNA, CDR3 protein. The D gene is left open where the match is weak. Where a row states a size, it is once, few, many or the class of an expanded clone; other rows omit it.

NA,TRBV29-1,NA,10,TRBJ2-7,TGCAGCATAGGGTACTACGAGCAGTACTTC,CSIGYYEQYF
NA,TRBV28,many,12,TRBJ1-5,TGTGCCAGCAGTACGCGACAGCAGCCCCAGCATTTT,CASSTRQQPQHF
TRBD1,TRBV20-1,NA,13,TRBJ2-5,TGCAGTGCCGCGGACAGGGTTATCGAGACCCAGTACTTC,CSAADRVIETQYF
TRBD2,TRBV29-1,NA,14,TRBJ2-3,TGCAGCGTGGGGGGGGGAGGGCCATCGGATACGCAGTATTTT,CSVGGGGPSDTQYF
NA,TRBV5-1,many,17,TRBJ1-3,TGCGCCAGCAGCTCGACCGTCGACAGTCTCTCTGGAAACACCATATATTTT,CASSSTVDSLSGNTIYF
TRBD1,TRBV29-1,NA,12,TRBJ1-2,TGCAGCGTGCCCGGGACAGGGAATGGCTACACCTTC,CSVPGTGNGYTF
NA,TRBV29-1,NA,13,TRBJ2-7,TGCAGCGTTGGTCTCCAGACTCCCGGCGAGCAGTACTTC,CSVGLQTPGEQYF
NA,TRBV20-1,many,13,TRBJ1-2,TGCAGTGCTAGTTCCGGGACGGCCTATGGCTACACCTTC,CSASSGTAYGYTF
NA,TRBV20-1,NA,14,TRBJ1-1,TGCAGTGCCCGACGGGCGGGGAAGAACACTGAAGCTTTCTTT,CSARRAGKNTEAFF
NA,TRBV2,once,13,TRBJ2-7,TGTGCCAGCAGCGCCGGGACCGAGGACGAGCAGTACTTC,CASSAGTEDEQYF
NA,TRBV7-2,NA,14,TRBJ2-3,TGTGCCAGCAGCTTAGTAGAGTACACAGATACGCAGTATTTT,CASSLVEYTDTQYF
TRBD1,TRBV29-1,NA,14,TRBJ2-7,TGCAGCGTTTCAGGGACAGGGAGGGCCTACGAGCAGTACTTC,CSVSGTGRAYEQYF
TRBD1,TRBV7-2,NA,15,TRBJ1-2,TGTGCCAGCAGCTCTGGGACAGGAAGCAACTATGGCTACACCTTC,CASSSGTGSNYGYTF
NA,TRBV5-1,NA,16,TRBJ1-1,TGCGCCAGCAGCTTGGCCGAAGTAAGTTGGGACACTGAAGCTTTCTTT,CASSLAEVSWDTEAFF
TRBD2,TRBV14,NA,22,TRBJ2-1,TGTGCCAGCAGCCACCGGGGGACAACCAGGGGGACTAGCGGGACCGCCTACAATGAGCAGTTCTTC,CASSHRGTTRGTSGTAYNEQFF
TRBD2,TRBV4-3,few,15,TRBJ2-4,TGCGCCAGCAGCCCCGGCGGGGGGGCCAAAAACATTCAGTACTTC,CASSPGGGAKNIQYF
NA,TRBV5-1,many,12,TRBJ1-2,TGCGCCAGCAGCTCAGGGGCTATCGGCTACACCTTC,CASSSGAIGYTF
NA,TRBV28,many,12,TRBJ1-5,TGTGCCAGCAACGGACGGGCTCAGCCCCAGCATTTT,CASNGRAQPQHF
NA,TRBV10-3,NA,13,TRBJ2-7,TGTGCCATCAGTGGGACGGATTCCTACGAGCAGTACTTC,CAISGTDSYEQYF
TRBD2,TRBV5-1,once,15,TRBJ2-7,TGCGCCAGCAGCTTGGTACCGGGAGGGCCCTACGAGCAGTACTTC,CASSLVPGGPYEQYF
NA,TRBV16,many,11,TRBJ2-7,TGTGCCAGCAGCCTTCACACCGAGCAGTACTTC,CASSLHTEQYF
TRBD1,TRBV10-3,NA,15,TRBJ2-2,TGTGCCATCGGTGACAGGGGATCGAACACCGGGGAGCTGTTTTTT,CAIGDRGSNTGELFF
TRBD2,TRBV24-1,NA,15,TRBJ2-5,TGTGCCACCAGTGACCGGACTAGCGGGGGAGAGACCCAGTACTTC,CATSDRTSGGETQYF
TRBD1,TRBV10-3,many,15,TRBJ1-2,TGTGCCATAGGGACAGGGGTTACGGCAAGCTATGGCTACACCTTC,CAIGTGVTASYGYTF
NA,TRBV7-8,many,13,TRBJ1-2,TGTGCCAGCAGTCAGGATGGGGCAGGTGGCTACACCTTC,CASSQDGAGGYTF
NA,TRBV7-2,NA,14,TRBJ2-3,TGTGCCAGCAGCTGGGTTGGGGACACAGATACGCAGTATTTT,CASSWVGDTDTQYF
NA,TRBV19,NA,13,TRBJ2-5,TGTGCCAGTACGATTCAGGAAGTGGAGACCCAGTACTTC,CASTIQEVETQYF
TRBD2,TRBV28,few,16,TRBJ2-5,TGTGCCAGCAGTTTAGGGCTTCTAGCGGGGGCTGGGACCCAGTACTTC,CASSLGLLAGAGTQYF
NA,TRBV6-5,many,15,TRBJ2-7,TGTGCCAGCAACCCAACTCGGGGGCTGGGGTACGAGCAGTACTTC,CASNPTRGLGYEQYF
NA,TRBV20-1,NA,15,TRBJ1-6,TGCAGTGCTAGAGATGCCGGTCTGGGGGATTCACCCCTCCACTTT,CSARDAGLGDSPLHF
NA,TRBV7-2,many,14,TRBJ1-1,TGTGCCAGCAGCTTATCGACAGGGAACACTGAAGCTTTCTTT,CASSLSTGNTEAFF
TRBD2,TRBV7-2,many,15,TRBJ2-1,TGTGCCAGCATGCCCCCGGGACTAGCCCACAATGAGCAGTTCTTC,CASMPPGLAHNEQFF
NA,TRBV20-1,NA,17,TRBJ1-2,TGCAGTGCTACCTCCTATGACAGCCCCAAGGGAAGCTATGGCTACACCTTC,CSATSYDSPKGSYGYTF
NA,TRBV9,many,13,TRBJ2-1,TGTGCCAGCAGCGCTCTGGGGAACAATGAGCAGTTCTTC,CASSALGNNEQFF
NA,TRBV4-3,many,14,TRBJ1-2,TGCGCCAGCAGCCAAGTTTCATCGGACTATGGCTACACCTTC,CASSQVSSDYGYTF
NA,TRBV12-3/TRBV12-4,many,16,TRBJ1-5,TGTGCCAGCAGTCCAAAACAGTTCGATAGCAATCAGCCCCAGCATTTT,CASSPKQFDSNQPQHF
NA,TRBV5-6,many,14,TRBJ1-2,TGTGCCAGCAGCTCTCCACAGGTACTGAATGGCTACACCTTC,CASSSPQVLNGYTF
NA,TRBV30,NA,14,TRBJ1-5,TGTGCCGGGAGTATGACCGGGATAAATCAGCCCCAGCATTTT,CAGSMTGINQPQHF
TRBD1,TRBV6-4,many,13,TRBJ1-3,TGTGCCAGTACCCCAAACCAGGGGGACACCATATATTTT,CASTPNQGDTIYF
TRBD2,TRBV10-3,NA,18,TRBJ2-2,TGTGCCATCAGTGAGTCGACTAGCGGGAATTTTGGCACCGGGGAGCTGTTTTTT,CAISESTSGNFGTGELFF
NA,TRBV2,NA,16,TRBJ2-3,TGTGCCAGCAGTGGATCTGGGGCCGGGGGCACAGATACGCAGTATTTT,CASSGSGAGGTDTQYF
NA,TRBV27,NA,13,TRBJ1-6,TGTGCCAGCGGGTCTCGAAATGTTTCACCCCTCCACTTT,CASGSRNVSPLHF
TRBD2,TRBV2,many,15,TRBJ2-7,TGTGCCAGCAGTGAAAGGGGACTAGCTACCTACGAGCAGTACTTC,CASSERGLATYEQYF
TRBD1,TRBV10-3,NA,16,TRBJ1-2,TGTGCCATCAGCAGGACCGGGACAGGGAGAGACTATGGCTACACCTTC,CAISRTGTGRDYGYTF
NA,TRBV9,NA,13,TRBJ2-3,TGTGCCAGCAACAGGGAAGTGGAAGATACGCAGTATTTT,CASNREVEDTQYF
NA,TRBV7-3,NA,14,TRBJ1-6,TGTGCCAGCAGCGAAGGACTGACGGATTCACCCCTCCACTTT,CASSEGLTDSPLHF
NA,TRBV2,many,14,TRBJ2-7,TGTGCCAGCAGTCGACAGTCGGTCTCCTACGAGCAGTACTTC,CASSRQSVSYEQYF
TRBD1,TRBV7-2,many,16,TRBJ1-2,TGTGCCAGCAGCTTAGCAGGACAGGGGGGATTCTATGGCTACACCTTC,CASSLAGQGGFYGYTF
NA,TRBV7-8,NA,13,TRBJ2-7,TGTGCCAGCAGCTTAACCCCCCTCTACGAGCAGTACTTC,CASSLTPLYEQYF
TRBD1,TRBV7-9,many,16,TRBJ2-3,TGTGCCAGCAGCCTATTACAGGGGGCGCGGGCAGATACGCAGTATTTT,CASSLLQGARADTQYF
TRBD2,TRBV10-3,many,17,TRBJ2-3,TGTGCCATCTCGGGACTAGCGGGGGGCACTAGCACAGATACGCAGTATTTT,CAISGLAGGTSTDTQYF
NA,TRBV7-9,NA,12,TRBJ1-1,TGTGCCAGCAGCCCTGGGATCGGCGAAGCTTTCTTT,CASSPGIGEAFF
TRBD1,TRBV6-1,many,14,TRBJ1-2,TGTGCCAGCAGTGCCCAGACAGGGGGCGGGGGCTACACCTTC,CASSAQTGGGGYTF